This TCR beta chain was documented in a study of regulatory T cells in long-lasting Graves disease. Time point indicated: newly diagnosed GD, antithyroid drugs for less than 3 months. PBMC-extracted RNA yielded the TCR library. Findings and caveats of the study: Whereas about a thousand public clonotypes were shared by new patients, persistent patients shared more, at roughly 3,000. TRBV28 was favored in persistent disease, as were TRBJ1-2 and TRBJ2-5.

The CDR3 has 13 residues. Germline values: CDR1 LNHDA, CDR2 SQIVND (reference sequence). V lost 7 bases to trimming and J lost 4 bases, with 13 bases between them. The TCR beta library used iRepertoire HTBI primers with Arm-PCR amplification of CDR3. MiXCR was run by TCRdb on the multiplex PCR reads, yielding one entry per CDR3 protein. Here the sample spans fewer than 650,000 distinct CDR3 sequences, 15% to 20% being singletons. Concerning this clonotype itself: Its antigen is still unknown.

Separately, the same data were catalogued under a study of T cells in Graves' hyperthyroidism and ophthalmopathy. This second study notes: Blood samples included most of the expanded thyroid clonotypes exceeding 0.001.

The sequencing here drew on peripheral blood mononuclear cells (PBMCs), taken at new diagnosis, from a patient treated with antithyroid drugs. V and J are TRBV19 and TRBJ1-2; unclear D gene. The source is a woman aged 25 to 45 with Graves disease. The CDR3 nucleotides are TGTGCCAGTACCTCTTCGGGATTCTATGGCTACACCTTC. It codes for CASTSSGFYGYTF.